This T cell receptor beta chain is drawn from a study of blood T cell repertoires in COVID-19. For the study at large: The samples span acute and convalescent COVID-19 from the United States, Italy and Spain. T cells, B-cell-depleted T cells, or PBMCs provided the cDNA or gDNA that served as material.

Original analysis: Amplification of reference gene primers was used by the study to estimate nucleated cell counts. TCRdb's table, derived via immunoSEQ multiplex PCR, lists solely in-frame clones and lacks some. V, J and clone size are taken as reported in that table, and D and trimming were inferred from the DNA itself. The sample lists around 120,000 clones, roughly nine tenths seen once, with 3% to 4% in the top ten. This sequence originates from a man over 45 with active COVID-19. The sequenced material came from peripheral blood.

CDR3 sequence reads: CASSFVQGATEAFF. The CDR3 DNA sequence: TGTGCCAGCAGCTTCGTACAGGGGGCCACTGAAGCTTTCTTT. The chain uses TRBV11-2 and TRBJ1-1, with 9 bases lining up with TRBD1. V shed 3 bases and J 4 bases; nucleotides not matched to a gene: 3. This CDR3 region has 14 residues. Germline CDR1 is SGHAT and CDR2 is FQNNGV.